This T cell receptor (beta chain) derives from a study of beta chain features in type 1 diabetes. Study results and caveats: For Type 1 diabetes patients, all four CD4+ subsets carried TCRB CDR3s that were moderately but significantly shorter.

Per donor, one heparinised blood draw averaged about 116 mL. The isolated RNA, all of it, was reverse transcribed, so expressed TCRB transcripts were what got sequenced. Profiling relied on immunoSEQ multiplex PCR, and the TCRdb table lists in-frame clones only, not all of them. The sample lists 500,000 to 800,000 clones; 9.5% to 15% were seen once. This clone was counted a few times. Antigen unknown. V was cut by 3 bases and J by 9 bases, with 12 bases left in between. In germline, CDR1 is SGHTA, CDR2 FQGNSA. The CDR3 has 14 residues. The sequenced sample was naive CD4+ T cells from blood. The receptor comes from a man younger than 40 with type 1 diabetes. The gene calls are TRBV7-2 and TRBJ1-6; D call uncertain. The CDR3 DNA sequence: TGTGCCAGCAGCTTTCAGGCGTCTGGTTCACCCCTCCACTTT. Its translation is CASSFQASGSPLHF.